Listed below are T cell receptor beta chains from one sample, sequenced in a study of cytomegalovirus exposure and HLA in healthy donors. Profiling relied on immunoSEQ multiplex PCR, and the TCRdb table lists in-frame clones only, not all of them. The repertoire holds around 120,000 clones, over 60% seen once, with 2.5% to 3.5% in the top ten. Material: PBMCs. The receptors come from a woman aged 40 to 50 in good health and CMV-seropositive. Both conserved end residues are part of each CDR3. D genes are given only for firm matches. A row's size may be missing; if present it is once, few, many or a size class.

TRBV6-5,-,TRBJ1-1,-,CASSSRGNTEAFF,TGTGCCAGCAGTTCTCGGGGAAACACTGAAGCTTTCTTT
TRBV7-9,-,TRBJ1-2,-,CASSLEGRAHYGYTF,TGTGCCAGCAGCTTAGAGGGCAGGGCCCACTATGGCTACACCTTC
TRBV10-3,TRBD2,TRBJ2-7,-,CAISESLAVSYEQYF,TGTGCCATCAGTGAGTCCCTAGCGGTATCCTACGAGCAGTACTTC
TRBV5-4,-,TRBJ2-7,-,CASSLGPGGNYEQYF,TGTGCCAGCAGCTTGGGACCGGGGGGCAACTACGAGCAGTACTTC
TRBV6-1,-,TRBJ1-5,once,CASSEQGTSNQPQHF,TGTGCCAGCAGTGAACAGGGAACTAGCAATCAGCCCCAGCATTTT
TRBV6-1,TRBD2,TRBJ2-1,-,CASRERLAGGPSYNEQFF,TGTGCCAGCAGAGAAAGACTAGCGGGGGGTCCATCCTACAATGAGCAGTTCTTC
TRBV5-1,-,TRBJ1-1,-,CASSRGGPLNTEAFF,TGCGCCAGCAGCCGGGGGGGGCCTTTGAACACTGAAGCTTTCTTT
TRBV6-5,TRBD1,TRBJ1-1,few,CASSSDRANTEAFF,TGTGCCAGCAGTTCAGACAGGGCAAACACTGAAGCTTTCTTT
TRBV4-1,-,TRBJ2-5,-,CASSPRGTASQETQYF,TGCGCCAGCAGCCCAAGGGGCACAGCGAGCCAAGAGACCCAGTACTTC
TRBV5-4,TRBD1,TRBJ2-5,-,CASSLQGPGETQYF,TGTGCCAGCAGCCTACAGGGGCCTGGAGAGACCCAGTACTTC
TRBV18,TRBD1,TRBJ1-1,-,CASSHSRTGGAFF,TGTGCCAGCTCCCACTCCAGGACAGGAGGAGCTTTCTTT
TRBV10-3,-,TRBJ1-1,-,CAISAGPADTEAFF,TGTGCCATCAGTGCGGGTCCAGCAGACACTGAAGCTTTCTTT
TRBV10-3,TRBD1,TRBJ2-1,-,CAISDYRGSYNEQFF,TGTGCCATCAGTGACTACAGGGGGTCCTACAATGAGCAGTTCTTC
TRBV4-1,-,TRBJ2-7,once,CASSQGGLGTREQYF,TGCGCCAGCAGCCAAGGAGGGCTGGGAACGAGGGAGCAGTACTTC
TRBV7-9,-,TRBJ1-2,-,CASSLSGKNYGYTF,TGTGCCAGCAGCTTATCAGGGAAGAACTATGGCTACACCTTC
TRBV9,-,TRBJ2-1,once,CASSATSSPGWNNEQFF,TGTGCCAGCAGCGCAACCTCATCCCCGGGGTGGAACAATGAGCAGTTCTTC
TRBV7-3,-,TRBJ2-1,-,CASSLLVGEANEQFF,TGTGCCAGCAGCTTACTAGTAGGGGAAGCCAATGAGCAGTTCTTC
TRBV19,-,TRBJ1-1,once,CASSIDREGTEAFF,TGTGCCAGTAGTATAGACAGGGAGGGAACTGAAGCTTTCTTT
TRBV19,TRBD2,TRBJ2-3,-,CASSITSDTDTQYF,TGTGCCAGTAGTATAACTAGCGACACAGATACGCAGTATTTT
TRBV5-1,-,TRBJ2-7,few,CASSLDSGPYEQYF,TGCGCCAGCAGCTTGGACAGCGGTCCCTACGAGCAGTACTTC
TRBV5-1,-,TRBJ2-5,-,CASSLAWPQETQYF,TGCGCCAGCAGCTTGGCCTGGCCCCAAGAGACCCAGTACTTC
TRBV19,-,TRBJ2-3,once,CASSRGGRGGADTQYF,TGTGCCAGTTCCCGCGGCGGGCGGGGCGGGGCAGATACGCAGTATTTT
TRBV7-9,-,TRBJ1-1,-,CASSLGRVGNTEAFF,TGTGCCAGCAGCTTAGGACGGGTAGGGAACACTGAAGCTTTCTTT